The 2 T cell receptor beta chains listed next were all sequenced from one sample in a study of vaccination effects on CD4 cells after COVID-19. These receptors are not linked to any known antigen. Using immunoSEQ multiplex PCR, the repertoire was profiled, and TCRdb retains in-frame clones only, with some absent. The sample contains tens of thousands of clones, more than 60% of which appear only once. Following an approximately ten-day culture, CD4+ T cells were purified. The vaccine given was either BNT162b2 or mRNA-1273, in two doses. The source material was CD4+ T cells from PBMCs cultured without peptide, sampled after COVID-19 vaccination. The receptors were sampled from a human donor who received a COVID-19 vaccine.

The chain uses TRBV7-2 and TRBJ1-4; TRBD1 agrees at 8 bases. CDR1 is SGHTA, CDR2 FQGNSA, per germline. CDR3 length: 13 amino acids. Trimming cost V 4 bases and J 7 bases; bases outside gene matches: 2. The CDR3 region is CASSSDRAEKLFF. The CDR3 DNA sequence: TGTGCCAGCAGCTCGGACAGGGCTGAAAAACTGTTTTTT.

This chain joins TRBV5-1 and TRBJ2-3; TRBD2 might be the D (6 bases). Trimming removed 2 bases from V and 4 bases from J, with 14 bases in between. The CDR3 contains 15 residues. CDR1 and CDR2 (germline): SGHRS, YFSETQ. The CDR3 protein is CASSFPGRTSDTQYF. The CDR3 nucleotides are TGCGCCAGCAGCTTCCCGGGGAGGACATCAGATACGCAGTATTTT.